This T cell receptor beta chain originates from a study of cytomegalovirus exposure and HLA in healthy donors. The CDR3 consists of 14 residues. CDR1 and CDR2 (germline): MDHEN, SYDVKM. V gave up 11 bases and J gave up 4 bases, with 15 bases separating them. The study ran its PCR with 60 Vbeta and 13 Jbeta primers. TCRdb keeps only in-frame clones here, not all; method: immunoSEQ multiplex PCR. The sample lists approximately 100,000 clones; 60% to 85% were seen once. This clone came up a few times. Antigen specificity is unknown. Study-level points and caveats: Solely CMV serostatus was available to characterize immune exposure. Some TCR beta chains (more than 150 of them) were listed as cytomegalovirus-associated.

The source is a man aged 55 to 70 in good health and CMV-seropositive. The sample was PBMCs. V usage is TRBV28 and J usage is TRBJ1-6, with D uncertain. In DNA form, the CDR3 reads TGTGCCTCCTCCCCCTTGGAGTATAATTCACCCCTCCACTTT. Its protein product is CASSPLEYNSPLHF.